The clone carrying this T cell receptor (beta chain) was seen a few times. Its matching antigen is unknown. Per germline, CDR1 SGHDN and CDR2 FVKESK. V lost 1 base and J lost 9, with 10 bases in between. The CDR3 totals 12 residues. The data are from a study of cytomegalovirus exposure and HLA in healthy donors. Regarding the study as a whole: The likely explanation for a cluster of highly shared sequence variants was sequencing artifact. Cytomegalovirus status was reportedly diagnosed by the classifier with high sensitivity and specificity. Later analysis demonstrated an association between a missense DCLRE1C variant and TCR beta V- and J-gene trimming. Earlier analysis found most TCR beta V segments productive about 87% or about 30% of the time.

This PCR relied on a set of 60 Vbeta primers and 13 Jbeta primers. The table came from immunoSEQ multiplex PCR; TCRdb's copy has only in-frame clones and leaves some out. This table has about 150,000 clones, over 80% appearing once. The chain is built from TRBV14 and TRBJ2-7; D might be TRBD1 (5 bases). The receptor was derived from a boy between 2 and 10 years old in good health and CMV-seronegative. The sequenced material came from PBMCs. The CDR3 here is CASSQGQGRQYF. The CDR3 DNA reads as TGTGCCAGCAGCCAAGGGCAGGGTCGGCAGTACTTC.